The entry below describes one T cell receptor (beta chain). In germline, CDR1 is SQVTM, CDR2 ANQGSEA. The junction had 11 bases not matched to a gene; V was cut back by 4 bases and J by 2 bases. The CDR3 is 17 residues long. These data originate in a study of blood T cell repertoires in COVID-19. Across the whole study: Material from acute and convalescent COVID-19 was sourced from the United States, Italy and Spain. PBMCs, B-cell-depleted T cells, or T cells were the source of the cDNA or gDNA that made up the material.

Source study methods: By means of reference gene primer amplification, nucleated cell counts were estimated. TCRdb keeps only in-frame clones here, not all; method: immunoSEQ multiplex PCR. Clone size and V and J calls were adopted from that table, with D and trimming inferred from the DNA. This sample has about 410,000 clones; roughly 85% occur once, and the top ten carry under 1.5%. This clonotype was sampled from a young woman with active or convalescent COVID-19. The sequencing sample was made of peripheral blood. The chain carries TRBV29-1 and TRBJ2-3, with TRBD2 matching over 11 bases. CDR3 DNA: TGCAGCGTTGGCCCGCTAGCGGGGGGCCTTCACACAGATACGCAGTATTTT. As protein: CSVGPLAGGLHTDTQYF.